This T cell receptor beta chain was found in a study of T cell clonotyping in hematopoietic cell transplantation. In the case of this clone: What it binds is not known.

Sequencing was performed with immunoSEQ multiplex PCR; in TCRdb, only in-frame clones are kept and a portion is missing. The data contain about 41,000 clones, about 96% of them singletons. Study-wide findings and caveats: After transplant, recipient diversity fell while pathologically expanded clonotypes grew through day 180.

Germline V gives CDR1 SGHRS, CDR2 YFSETQ. The V end lost 4 bases, the J end lost 7 bases, and 6 bases lay between the germline ends. This CDR3 is built from 11 residues. The origin of this receptor is a man younger than 40 in good health. Some clones in this sample may be carry-over from other donors' samples. The J gene is TRBJ2-1, the V gene TRBV5-1; D is unresolved. The specimen sequenced was peripheral blood mononuclear cells. This CDR3 is CASSPDNEQFF. The DNA for the CDR3 is TGCGCCAGCAGCCCGGATAATGAGCAGTTCTTC.